These 28 T cell receptor beta chains originate from one sample sequenced in a study of T cells in localized non-small cell lung cancer. Here immunoSEQ multiplex PCR was the method, and the copy in TCRdb shows in-frame clones only, minus some. Among around 130,000 clones, roughly 90% were seen once, and the ten largest hold 1.7%. Specimen: peripheral blood, collected before any cancer treatment. The origin of the receptors is a female donor of 60 years or more with stage I lung adenocarcinoma.

The V call is TRBV10-3, the J call TRBJ2-7; 8 bases are a match to TRBD1. The germline V gene encodes CDR1 ENHRY and CDR2 SYGVKD. The CDR3 extends over 14 amino acids. J was trimmed by 6 bases and V by 10 bases; bases with no gene match: 14. CDR3 nucleotides: TGTGCCACCCATACTGGACAGGGCCCAGGCGAGCAGTACTTC. Translated, it gives CATHTGQGPGEQYF.

V and J are TRBV9 and TRBJ1-3; D possibly corresponds to TRBD1 (5 bases). The CDR3 has 14 amino acids. Trimming pared 0 bases from V and 14 bases from J, leaving 18 bases between. Germline V gene sequence: CDR1 SGDLS, CDR2 YYNGEE. CDR3 residues: CASSVDPRKDKLYF. DNA for the CDR3: TGTGCCAGCAGCGTAGACCCGCGCAAGGACAAGCTATATTTT.

The chain links TRBV11-2 to TRBJ2-1; D may match TRBD1 or TRBD2 (5 bases each). This CDR3 region has 13 residues. Looked up from germline, CDR1 is SGHAT and CDR2 is FQNNGV. V shed 4 bases and J shed 16 bases, with 20 bases lying between them. The CDR3 spells CASSSSTSGTQFF. CDR3 nucleotides: TGTGCCAGCAGCTCTTCCACTTCCGGGACGCAATTCTTC. Supplemented by reference TRBV11-2 and TRBJ2-1, the full variable domain reads EAGVAQSPRYKIIEKRQSVAFWCNPISGHATLYWYQQILGQGPKLLIQFQNNGVVDDSQLPKDRFSAERLKGVDSTLKIQPAKLEDSAVYLCASSSSTSGTQFFGPGTRLTVL.

V usage is TRBV7-6 and J usage is TRBJ2-1; 7 positions agree with TRBD2. CDR3 length: 15 residues. V lost 1 base, J lost 1 base, and 1 base stayed unmatched. Germline values: CDR1 SGHVS, CDR2 FNYEAQ. CDR3 nucleotides: TGTGCCAGCAGCTTAGGCGGGGGATCCTACAATGAGCAGTTCTTC. This gives the protein CASSLGGGSYNEQFF.

Comment on this clone: This sample includes further DNA sequences coding for the same CDR3. The rearrangement uses TRBV20-1 and TRBJ2-5; D unresolved. Trimming shortened V by 0 bases and J by 7 bases, and 6 bases separated the two germline ends. The CDR3 has 11 amino acids. Germline-derived CDR1 and CDR2 are DFQATT and SNEGSKA (reference sequence). CDR3 amino acids: CSARDRGTQYF. CDR3 bases: TGCAGTGCTAGAGACCGAGGGACCCAGTACTTC.

This clone was recorded only once. The genes are TRBV14 and TRBJ2-3, with 8 bases lining up with TRBD2. CDR1 SGHDN and CDR2 FVKESK come from the germline V gene. V shed 6 bases, J shed 4 bases, and the junction held 12 bases outside the gene matches. The CDR3 sequence is 16 residues long. The chain's CDR3 is CASRRLSAGEADTQYF. CDR3 DNA: TGTGCCAGCAGGAGACTATCAGCGGGAGAGGCAGATACGCAGTATTTT.

This chain uses TRBV23-1 with TRBJ1-1, with D unresolved. TRBV23-1 is sorted into the ORF group, with uncertain function. Trimming shortened V by 8 bases and J by 1 base, and 14 bases separated the two germline ends. The CDR3 has 14 amino acids. The CDR3 sequence is CASPGRWTNTEAFF. CDR3 nucleotides: TGCGCCAGCCCCGGTAGGTGGACGAACACTGAAGCTTTCTTT.

J is TRBJ2-3 and V is TRBV30; no clear D. V was trimmed by 7 bases and J by 8 bases, leaving 16 bases between them. The CDR3 extends over 12 amino acids. Germline V lookup: CDR1 GTSNPN, CDR2 SVGIG (reference sequence). CDR3 amino acids: CAFPGPWGTQYF. DNA of the CDR3: TGTGCCTTCCCTGGGCCATGGGGTACGCAGTATTTT.

A note on this clone: Additional DNA sequences in this sample encode the identical CDR3. The chain has TRBV7-3 and TRBJ2-2, with no clear D. CDR1 is SGHTA and CDR2 is FQGTGA in the germline V gene. The CDR3 loop spans 13 amino acids. Trimming pared 1 base from V and 4 bases from J, leaving 4 bases between. CDR3 sequence reads: CASSLMGTGELFF. The CDR3 DNA reads as TGTGCCAGCAGCTTAATGGGCACCGGGGAGCTGTTTTTT.

This chain uses TRBV9 with TRBJ1-1; D unresolved. The CDR3 extends over 13 amino acids. The V gene lost 0 bases and the J gene lost 8 bases, with 11 bases spanning the gap. Germline V CDR1 and CDR2: SGDLS, YYNGEE. The CDR3: CASSVVGDLEAFF. The CDR3 bases are TGTGCCAGCAGCGTAGTAGGCGATTTAGAAGCTTTCTTT.

Details on this clone: Other DNA sequences of this sample code for an identical CDR3. The genes are TRBV18 and TRBJ2-2; D unresolved. Trimming removed 3 bases from V and 0 bases from J, with 8 bases in between. This CDR3 is 15 amino acids long. CDR1 is KGHSH and CDR2 is LQKENI in the germline V gene. The CDR3 loop reads CASSPARANTGELFF. The CDR3 DNA reads as TGTGCCAGCTCACCGGCTAGAGCGAACACCGGGGAGCTGTTTTTT.

The chain uses TRBV7-6 and TRBJ1-5; TRBD1 aligns across 7 bases. The V gene end was trimmed by 1 base and the J gene end by 0 bases; junction bases not matched to a gene: 6. This CDR3 comprises 17 residues. Per germline, CDR1 SGHVS and CDR2 FNYEAQ. The DNA of the CDR3 is TGTGCCAGCAGCTTAGGGGCAGGGGGAAATAGCAATCAGCCCCAGCATTTT. Encoded protein: CASSLGAGGNSNQPQHF. Using reference TRBV7-6 and TRBJ1-5 for the parts outside the CDR3, the full variable domain is GAGVSQSPRYKVTKRGQDVALRCDPISGHVSLYWYRQALGQGPEFLTYFNYEAQQDKSGLPNDRFSAERPEGSISTLTIQRTEQRDSAMYRCASSLGAGGNSNQPQHFGDGTRLSIL.

CDR3 in amino acids: CASRVTGSNTEAFF. The DNA for the CDR3 is TGTGCCAGCAGAGTGACAGGGTCGAACACTGAAGCTTTCTTT. The V call is TRBV27, the J call TRBJ1-1; 7 bases match TRBD1. The CDR3 is 14 residues long. Germline CDR1 is MNHEY and CDR2 is SMNVEV (reference sequence). J lost 1 base, V lost 6 bases, and 5 bases had no gene match.

J is TRBJ2-7 and V is TRBV11-2, with D perhaps assigned TRBD1 or TRBD2 (5 bases each). This CDR3 is 18 amino acids long. Germline CDR1 is SGHAT and CDR2 is FQNNGV. Trimming stripped 5 bases from V and 0 bases from J, with 23 bases between. The CDR3 spells CASSLQSPLLGRSYEQYF. The CDR3 coding sequence is TGTGCCAGCAGCCTTCAATCTCCTCTCCTGGGACGCTCCTACGAGCAGTACTTC.

The chain carries TRBV7-9 and TRBJ2-7; 8 bases align to TRBD2. The CDR3 length is 15 residues. V trimming: 6 bases; J trimming: 3 bases; junction bases outside the gene matches: 10. CDR1 and CDR2 from the germline V gene are SEHNR and FQNEAQ (reference sequence). DNA for the CDR3: TGTGCCAGCAGGCCATCCGGGACTAGTGGCTACGAGCAGTACTTC. Translation gives CASRPSGTSGYEQYF.

The V gene is TRBV27, the J gene TRBJ2-1, with a tentative D call TRBD1 (6 bases). Germline loops: CDR1 MNHEY, CDR2 SMNVEV (reference sequence). The CDR3 runs to 16 residues. With 2 bases removed from V and 10 bases from J, the gap between germline ends came to 21 bases. This chain's CDR3 is CASSLGGARGGSEQFF. DNA for the CDR3: TGTGCCAGCAGTTTAGGGGGCGCCCGAGGGGGTAGCGAGCAGTTCTTC.

This sequence joins TRBV29-1 and TRBJ1-1; 7 bases are shared with TRBD1. In germline, CDR1 is SQVTM, CDR2 ANQGSEA. V lost 3 bases to trimming and J lost 5 bases; unmatched junction nucleotides: 6. This CDR3 has 13 residues. CDR3 DNA sequence: TGCAGCGTTGATGCCAGGGGGGGGACTGAAGCTTTCTTT. Translated: CSVDARGGTEAFF. The full variable domain, rest sourced from reference TRBV29-1 and TRBJ1-1, is SAVISQKPSRDICQRGTSLTIQCQVDSQVTMMFWYRQQPGQSLTLIATANQGSEATYESGFVIDKFPISRPNLTFSTLTVSNMSPEDSSIYLCSVDARGGTEAFFGQGTRLTVV.

This chain links TRBV18 with TRBJ2-7; D uncertain. The CDR3 covers 14 residues. Deletions cut 0 bases from V and 0 bases from J, with 6 bases between. Germline CDR1 is KGHSH and CDR2 is LQKENI. In nucleotides, the CDR3 is TGTGCCAGCTCACCACCTGCAGGCTCCTACGAGCAGTACTTC. Translation gives CASSPPAGSYEQYF. Variable domain in full (rest from reference TRBV18 and TRBJ2-7): NAGVMQNPRHLVRRRGQEARLRCSPMKGHSHVYWYRQLPEEGLKFMVYLQKENIIDESGMPKERFSAEFPKEGPSILRIQQVVRGDSAAYFCASSPPAGSYEQYFGPGTRLTVT.

The J gene is TRBJ2-5, the V gene TRBV11-3; 10 bases align to TRBD1. The CDR3 extends over 15 amino acids. Germline trimming cut 5 bases from V and 4 bases from J; bases unmatched to any gene: 7. Germline V gives CDR1 SGHNT, CDR2 YENEEA. The DNA for the CDR3 is TGTGCCAGCAGCAGACAGGGGGCTGGTTCAGAGACCCAGTACTTC. Translating it yields CASSRQGAGSETQYF.

This chain links TRBV9 with TRBJ2-1; tentatively, D is TRBD1 (6 bases). V was shortened by 5 bases and J by 3 bases, with 9 bases between the two germline ends. This CDR3 is built from 13 residues. The germline V gene encodes CDR1 SGDLS and CDR2 YYNGEE. The CDR3 bases are TGTGCCAGCAGTGGACAGATCTACAATGAGCAGTTCTTC. Its protein product is CASSGQIYNEQFF.

V is TRBV4-1 and J is TRBJ2-5; D may be TRBD1 (6 bases). Trimming removed 3 bases from V and 5 bases from J, with 16 bases in between. CDR3 size: 15 residues. The germline CDR1 and CDR2 sequences are MGHRA and YSYEKL. The CDR3 DNA is TGCGCCAGCAGCCATGCAAGAGGGACAAAGGAGACCCAGTACTTC. It specifies CASSHARGTKETQYF.

This chain links TRBV2 with TRBJ2-7; a possible D gene is TRBD1 (6 bases). Trimming took off 5 bases at V and 2 bases at J, with 10 bases between the two ends. CDR1 SNHLY and CDR2 FYNNEI come from the germline V gene. The CDR3 totals 13 residues. The CDR3 sequence: CASSSQGTYEQYF. The DNA for the CDR3 is TGTGCCAGCAGTTCGCAGGGGACCTACGAGCAGTACTTC.

The chain combines TRBV7-9 with TRBJ2-7; D uncertain. Germline CDR1 and CDR2: SEHNR and FQNEAQ (reference sequence). This CDR3 is built from 14 residues. The V end lost 1 base, the J end lost 2 bases, and 9 bases lay between the germline ends. The CDR3 nucleotides are TGTGCCAGCAGCTTAGTACAGATGACCTACGAGCAGTACTTC. Translation: CASSLVQMTYEQYF.

The CDR3 is CATSLDRPNTGELFF. The CDR3, as DNA: TGTGCCACCAGCCTGGACAGACCGAACACCGGGGAGCTGTTTTTT. This sequence joins TRBV15 and TRBJ2-2; D may be TRBD1 (6 bases). Germline lookup yields CDR1 LNHNV and CDR2 YYDKDF (reference sequence). This CDR3 comprises 15 residues. The V gene lost 5 bases and the J gene lost 0 bases, with 10 bases spanning the gap.

This CDR3 is CSAETGYGYTF. The CDR3 DNA reads as TGCAGTGCAGAAACCGGCTATGGCTACACCTTC. J is TRBJ1-2 and V is TRBV20-1, with D uncertain. The germline gives CDR1 DFQATT, CDR2 SNEGSKA (reference sequence). The CDR3 consists of 11 residues. V lost 6 bases and J lost 4, with 9 bases in between.

This clone was counted a single time. J is TRBJ1-2 and V is TRBV28, with D tentatively TRBD1 (6 bases). Trimming left V 1 base short and J 0 bases short, with 27 bases between. This CDR3 region has 21 residues. Germline V gives CDR1 MDHEN, CDR2 SYDVKM. The CDR3, as DNA: TGTGCCAGCAGTTTATCCAACTGGGCGGGGGCCGTAATAAAAGCTAACTATGGCTACACCTTC. Translating gives CASSLSNWAGAVIKANYGYTF.

The rearrangement uses TRBV7-6 and TRBJ2-3; D remains unclear. Germline V CDR1 and CDR2: SGHVS, FNYEAQ. Trimming pared 5 bases from V and 4 bases from J, leaving 7 bases between. CDR3 length: 12 amino acids. CDR3 in amino acids: CASSPDSDTQYF. The CDR3, as DNA: TGTGCCAGCAGCCCTGACTCAGATACGCAGTATTTT.

The chain employs TRBV5-6 and TRBJ1-4; D gene uncertain. Germline V gene sequence: CDR1 SGHDT, CDR2 YYEEEE. The CDR3 contains 13 residues. Trimming took 4 bases from V and 13 from J, leaving 17 bases between them. CDR3 loop: CASSPYVGSGLFF. The CDR3 nucleotides are TGTGCCAGCAGCCCCTATGTGGGTAGTGGACTGTTTTTT.